Here is one T cell receptor (beta chain) with its context. The antigen is unknown. Germline CDR1 ENHRY, CDR2 SYGVKD. V lost 3 bases and J 2 bases, leaving 6 bases between the germline ends. The CDR3 loop spans 13 amino acids. The sample belongs to a study of T cell responses to AZD1222 COVID-19 vaccine. Produced via immunoSEQ multiplex PCR; TCRdb's table is partial and in-frame only. This sample has under 70,000 clones; 70% to 90% occur once, and the top ten carry approximately 14%. The study, taken as a whole, reports: Compared with day 0, the breadth and depth of the Spike-specific TCR repertoire rose significantly after two doses of AZD1222. The donor cohort was predominantly white British with a female majority, and clonal diversity may have been underestimated.

Sequencing used peripheral blood, obtained 28 days after the second AZD1222 dose. The V call is TRBV10-3, the J call TRBJ2-3; D is uncertain. The TCR sequence derives from an adult who received the AZD1222 COVID-19 vaccine. The CDR3 sequence: CAISDLDTDTQYF. The CDR3 DNA reads TGTGCCATCAGTGACTTAGACACAGATACGCAGTATTTT.